This T cell receptor (beta chain) was identified in a study of CD8 T cells in ankylosing spondylitis. Overall study results and limits: Disease-linked clones displayed a CD8+ phenotype and appeared relatively rarely in peripheral blood. The clones that were linked to disease were reported to be significantly enriched in matched synovial fluid samples from ankylosing spondylitis patients. A motif of eight or nine highly homologous TCR beta variants was seen as apparently characteristic of ankylosing spondylitis blood. Some motif variants were previously reported in reactive arthritis synovial fluid and blood.

Regarding this clonotype: Its antigen is not known.

For TCR beta, libraries came from quantitative 5'-RACE with molecular barcodes. MiXCR, run by TCRdb on the 5' RACE reads, gives a single entry per CDR3 protein. The profile shows around 130,000 distinct CDR3 sequences, 17% of them singletons. Germline CDR1 LGHDT, CDR2 YNNKEL (reference sequence). The CDR3 loop spans 18 amino acids. V gave up 0 bases and J gave up 2 bases, with 17 bases separating them. Sequencing used blood, either unsorted or a sorted T cell fraction (not recorded which). V is TRBV3-1 and J is TRBJ2-4, with D perhaps TRBD2 (6 bases). The receptor was isolated from a male donor with ankylosing spondylitis. The CDR3 reads CASSQELAGPLTKNIQYF. CDR3 in DNA: TGTGCCAGCAGCCAAGAGTTGGCGGGACCCCTCACCAAAAACATTCAGTACTTC.